This T cell receptor (beta chain) was identified during a study of shared clonotypes between healthy human individuals. The CDR3 contains 15 residues. CDR1 and CDR2 from the germline V gene are LGHNA and YSLEER. V gave up 4 bases and J gave up 4 bases; unmatched junction bases: 4. Caucasian adults living in Nashville, Tennessee, provided all samples. Measured with immunoSEQ multiplex PCR; TCRdb has only the in-frame clones, and not every one. The sample has roughly 490,000 clones; roughly 78% are singletons. What was sequenced was PBMCs. The TCR was taken from a woman aged 40 to 49 in good health. Some clones in this sample may be carry-over from other donors' samples. V and J are TRBV4-3 and TRBJ2-7; 13 bases match TRBD2. CDR3 sequence reads: CASSPGLAGLYEQYF. CDR3 DNA sequence: TGCGCCAGCAGCCCGGGACTAGCGGGGCTGTACGAGCAGTACTTC.